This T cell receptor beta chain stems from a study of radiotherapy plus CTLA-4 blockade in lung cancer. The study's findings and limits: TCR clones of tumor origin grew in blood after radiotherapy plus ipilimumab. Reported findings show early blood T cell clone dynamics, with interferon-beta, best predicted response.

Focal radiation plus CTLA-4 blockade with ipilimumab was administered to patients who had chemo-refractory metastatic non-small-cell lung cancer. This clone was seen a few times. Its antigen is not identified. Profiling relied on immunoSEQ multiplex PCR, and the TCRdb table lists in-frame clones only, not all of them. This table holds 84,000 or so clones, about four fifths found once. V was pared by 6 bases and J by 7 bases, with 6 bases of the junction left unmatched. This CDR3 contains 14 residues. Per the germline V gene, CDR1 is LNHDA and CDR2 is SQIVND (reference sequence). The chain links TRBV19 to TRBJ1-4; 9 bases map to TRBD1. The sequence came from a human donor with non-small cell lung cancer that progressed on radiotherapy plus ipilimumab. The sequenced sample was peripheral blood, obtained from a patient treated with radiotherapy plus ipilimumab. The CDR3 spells CASRGQGWGEKLFF. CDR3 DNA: TGTGCCAGTAGGGGACAGGGCTGGGGTGAAAAACTGTTTTTT.